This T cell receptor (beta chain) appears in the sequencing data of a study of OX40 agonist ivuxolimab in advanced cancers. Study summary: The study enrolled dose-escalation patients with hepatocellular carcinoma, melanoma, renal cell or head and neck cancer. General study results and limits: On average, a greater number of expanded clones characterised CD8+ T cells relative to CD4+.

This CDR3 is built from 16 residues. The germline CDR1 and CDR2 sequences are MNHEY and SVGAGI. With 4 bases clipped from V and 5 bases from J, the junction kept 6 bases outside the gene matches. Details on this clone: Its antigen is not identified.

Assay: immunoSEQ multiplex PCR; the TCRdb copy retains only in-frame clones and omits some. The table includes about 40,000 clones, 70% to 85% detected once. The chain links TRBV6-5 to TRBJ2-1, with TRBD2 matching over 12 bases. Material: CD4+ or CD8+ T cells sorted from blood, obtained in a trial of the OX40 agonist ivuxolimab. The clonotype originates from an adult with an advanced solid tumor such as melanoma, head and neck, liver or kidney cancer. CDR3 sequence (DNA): TGTGCCAGCAGTTCGCGGACTAGCGGGAATGACAATGAGCAGTTCTTC. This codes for CASSSRTSGNDNEQFF.